Presented here are 20 T cell receptor beta chains from one specimen sequenced in a study of spatial heterogeneity in lung cancer (dated by TCRdb to between 2018 and 2021). Broader findings and caveats from the paper: The tumor nonsynonymous mutation count correlated with the number of expanded alpha and beta TCRs within the tumor.

The label giving this sample's time point can be read as: sample taken at primary tumor resection. Library preparation used 5' RACE. Sequencing used a NextSeq 500. In TCRdb, the public reads were trimmed at Q25 with fastp and aligned with MiXCR, with productive beta chains retained. For every CDR3 protein sequence, its rows merge into one entry that carries the most common genes and DNA. This sample lists thousands of distinct CDR3 sequences; approximately 15% were detected once. The ten top clones hold 14% of the sample. No antigen has been identified for these receptors. This sample comprised lung tumor tissue, obtained at surgery. The receptors were gathered from a male donor with early-stage non-small cell lung cancer.

In its sample, this clonotype was seen many times. The rearrangement joins TRBV6-5 to TRBJ1-6; TRBD1 matches 7 bases. V was clipped by 6 bases and J by 10 bases; unmatched bases: 12. This CDR3 spans 15 amino acids. Germline CDR1 MNHEY, CDR2 SVGAGI. CDR3 sequence: CASSLMTGTGSPLHF. As DNA, the CDR3 is TGTGCCAGCAGCCTGATGACAGGGACGGGGTCACCCCTCCACTTT.

This clonotype was picked up many times. This sequence joins TRBV5-4 and TRBJ1-1; a weak D match, TRBD1 (6 bases). Germline CDR1 reads SGHNT; CDR2 reads YYREEE (reference sequence). The CDR3 consists of 17 residues. Trimming left V 4 bases short and J 1 base short, with 20 bases between. The CDR3, as DNA: TGTGCCAGCAGCCCTCCCCACGGGGGCGTCGGGAACACTGAAGCTTTCTTT. Encoded protein: CASSPPHGGVGNTEAFF.

This clonotype was counted many times. This chain joins TRBV7-3 and TRBJ1-1; D is uncertain. CDR1 and CDR2 (germline): SGHTA, FQGTGA. This CDR3 is built from 13 residues. Trimming left V 3 bases short and J 6 bases short, with 11 bases between. CDR3 loop: CASSFGGRAEAFF. CDR3 nucleotides: TGTGCCAGCAGCTTTGGAGGGAGGGCTGAAGCTTTCTTT. Full variable domain (remainder filled in from reference TRBV7-3 and TRBJ1-1): GAGVSQTPSNKVTEKGKYVELRCDPISGHTALYWYRQSLGQGPEFLIYFQGTGAADDSGLPNDRFFAVRPEGSVSTLKIQRTERGDSAVYLCASSFGGRAEAFFGQGTRLTVV.

The chain joins TRBV11-2 to TRBJ2-5; D call uncertain. Germline-derived CDR1 and CDR2 are SGHAT and FQNNGV. The CDR3 runs to 14 residues. Trimming stripped 1 base from V and 5 bases from J, with 11 bases between. The DNA of the CDR3 is TGTGCCAGCAGCTTAGGGGTTGGCCCGGAGACCCAGTACTTC. Protein product: CASSLGVGPETQYF.

This clonotype was seen at least ten times. V is TRBV5-1 and J is TRBJ2-7; no clear D. V was clipped by 0 bases and J by 2 bases, with 9 bases between them. The CDR3 is 14 residues long. Germline V gene data show CDR1 as SGHRS and CDR2 as YFSETQ. CDR3 in amino acids: CASSLGLDAYEQYF. The DNA of the CDR3 is TGCGCCAGCAGCTTGGGACTCGACGCCTACGAGCAGTACTTC.

This clonotype was detected many times. The CDR3 spells CASRKDREGTYEQYF. In DNA form, the CDR3 reads TGTGCCAGCAGAAAGGACAGGGAGGGAACCTACGAGCAGTACTTC. The J gene is TRBJ2-7, the V gene TRBV6-5, with D possibly matching TRBD1 (8 bases). With 6 bases removed from V and 2 bases from J, the gap between germline ends came to 17 bases. The CDR3 has 15 residues. The germline gives CDR1 MNHEY, CDR2 SVGAGI.

This clonotype was counted ten times or more. V usage is TRBV19 and J usage is TRBJ2-7; D is unresolved. In germline, CDR1 is LNHDA, CDR2 SQIVND (reference sequence). Trimming cost V 5 bases and J 3 bases, with 11 bases left between them. This CDR3 is 13 amino acids long. The CDR3 DNA follows: TGTGCCAGTAGTCCGAACAGCCTCTACGAGCAGTACTTC. This gives the protein CASSPNSLYEQYF.

This clonotype was counted ten times or more. The V gene is TRBV7-2, the J gene TRBJ2-1, with 15 bases identical to TRBD2. This CDR3 has 17 amino acids. Trimming removed 5 bases from V and 5 bases from J; junction bases left unmatched: 7. In germline, CDR1 is SGHTA, CDR2 FQGNSA. The CDR3 region has the DNA TGTGCCAGCAGCCCGGGACTAGCGGGAGGTACTAACAATGAGCAGTTCTTC. Protein: CASSPGLAGGTNNEQFF. Full variable domain (missing parts from reference TRBV7-2 and TRBJ2-1): GAGVSQSPSNKVTEKGKDVELRCDPISGHTALYWYRQSLGQGLEFLIYFQGNSAPDKSGLPSDRFSAERTGGSVSTLTIQRTQQEDSAVYLCASSPGLAGGTNNEQFFGPGTRLTVL.

This clonotype has at least ten counts. This chain joins TRBV3-1 and TRBJ1-1; tentative D call: TRBD1 (6 bases). The CDR3 is 14 residues long. Between the trimmed V and J ends, which lost 4 bases and 7 bases, there was a span of 16 bases. Looked up from germline, CDR1 is LGHDT and CDR2 is YNNKEL (reference sequence). CDR3 region: CASSLEGGSGEAFF. The CDR3 DNA is TGTGCCAGCAGCCTCGAGGGGGGATCCGGTGAAGCTTTCTTT. Supplemented by reference TRBV3-1 and TRBJ1-1, the full variable domain reads DTAVSQTPKYLVTQMGNDKSIKCEQNLGHDTMYWYKQDSKKFLKIMFSYNNKELIINETVPNRFSPKSPDKAHLNLHINSLELGDSAVYFCASSLEGGSGEAFFGQGTRLTVV.

Many counts were recorded for this clonotype. The chain uses TRBV20-1 and TRBJ2-3; D not resolved. This CDR3 region has 12 residues. Trimming stripped 6 bases from V and 5 bases from J, with 12 bases between. Germline V gene lookup returns CDR1 DFQATT and CDR2 SNEGSKA (reference sequence). The chain's CDR3 is CSALSHKDTQYF. CDR3 DNA: TGCAGTGCCCTCAGTCACAAAGATACGCAGTATTTT.

This clonotype was recorded many times. The gene calls are TRBV7-2 and TRBJ2-1, with 14 bases matching TRBD2. The CDR3 length is 15 residues. Trimming took 5 bases from V and 9 from J; bases not matched to a gene: 6. Germline V gene data show CDR1 as SGHTA and CDR2 as FQGNSA. CDR3 sequence reads: CASSKTSGRASEQFF. The CDR3 nucleotides read TGTGCCAGCAGCAAGACTAGCGGGAGGGCCTCTGAGCAGTTCTTC.

This clonotype was observed at least ten times. The chain carries TRBV5-1 and TRBJ2-5; D gene ambiguous. Germline lookup yields CDR1 SGHRS and CDR2 YFSETQ. V was clipped by 0 bases and J by 2 bases, with 11 bases between them. This CDR3 region has 15 residues. DNA of the CDR3: TGCGCCAGCAGCTTGGCCTTCGGCAGACAAGAGACCCAGTACTTC. Amino acid sequence: CASSLAFGRQETQYF.

The table lists this clonotype with many counts. This rearrangement joins TRBV7-6 to TRBJ2-3; no firm D call. Looked up from germline, CDR1 is SGHVS and CDR2 is FNYEAQ. V lost 5 bases and J 5 bases, leaving 20 bases between the germline ends. The CDR3 runs 16 residues. The CDR3 sequence: CASSPTDLMTKDTQYF. The CDR3 region has the DNA TGTGCCAGCAGCCCGACCGACCTAATGACGAAAGATACGCAGTATTTT.

This clonotype is a singleton in its sample. This chain joins TRBV6-1 and TRBJ2-5; D call uncertain. CDR3 size: 11 residues. Per the germline V gene, CDR1 is MNHNS and CDR2 is SASEGT. V was clipped by 6 bases and J by 5 bases, with 7 bases between them. The CDR3 nucleotides read TGTGCCAGCAGGATCGTGGAGACCCAGTACTTC. This translates into CASRIVETQYF.

This clonotype showed up many times. This chain joins TRBV2 and TRBJ2-5, with 11 positions matching TRBD2. V was pared by 6 bases and J by 1 base, with 7 bases of the junction left unmatched. The CDR3 totals 16 residues. Germline values: CDR1 SNHLY, CDR2 FYNNEI. The CDR3 DNA reads TGTGCCAGCAGCGCCGGGACTAGCGGCTCCCAAGAGACCCAGTACTTC. Residues: CASSAGTSGSQETQYF.

Sample share makes this clonotype medium-sized. This chain uses TRBV3-1 with TRBJ2-1; D gene unclear. The V gene lost 0 bases and the J gene lost 5 bases, with 14 bases spanning the gap. CDR1 and CDR2 (germline): LGHDT, YNNKEL (reference sequence). The CDR3 sequence is 16 residues long. The CDR3 region is CASSQELGPGHNEQFF. The CDR3 bases are TGTGCCAGCAGCCAAGAGTTGGGTCCTGGCCACAATGAGCAGTTCTTC.

This clonotype occurred many times. This chain links TRBV11-2 with TRBJ1-1; D call uncertain. The germline V and J ends were trimmed by 0 bases and 5 bases, with 16 bases remaining between them. CDR1 is SGHAT, CDR2 FQNNGV, per germline. This CDR3 spans 16 amino acids. Here the CDR3 reads CASSLEVGMVRTEAFF. The DNA of the CDR3 is TGTGCCAGCAGCTTAGAGGTGGGGATGGTTAGGACTGAAGCTTTCTTT.

This clonotype was observed many times. The chain is built from TRBV6-6 and TRBJ2-3; 8 bases align to TRBD1. The V segment lost 2 bases and the J segment 4 bases; nucleotides outside the gene matches: 5. Germline V gene lookup returns CDR1 MNHNY and CDR2 SVGAGI (reference sequence). The CDR3 contains 15 residues. CDR3 protein: CASSYRTGYADTQYF. The CDR3 DNA reads TGTGCCAGCAGTTACAGGACAGGGTATGCAGATACGCAGTATTTT.

This clonotype was counted ten times or more. The chain combines TRBV28 with TRBJ2-7; D gene unclear. The CDR3 length is 13 residues. V dropped 3 bases and J dropped 3 bases, with 9 bases sitting between them. Germline lookup yields CDR1 MDHEN and CDR2 SYDVKM. The CDR3 sequence: CASSFGGRYEQYF. CDR3 sequence (DNA): TGTGCCAGCAGTTTCGGTGGTCGCTACGAGCAGTACTTC. Combining the CDR3 with reference TRBV28 and TRBJ2-7 gives the whole variable domain DVKVTQSSRYLVKRTGEKVFLECVQDMDHENMFWYRQDPGLGLRLIYFSYDVKMKEKGDIPEGYSVSREKKERFSLILESASTNQTSMYLCASSFGGRYEQYFGPGTRLTVT.

This clonotype came up many times. This chain connects TRBV6-5 to TRBJ1-1; no reliable D call. CDR1 MNHEY and CDR2 SVGAGI come from the germline V gene. V was trimmed by 0 bases and J by 2 bases, leaving 10 bases between them. The CDR3 spans 15 residues. The CDR3 spells CASSYSLTGNTEAFF. The CDR3, as DNA: TGTGCCAGCAGTTACTCCCTGACGGGCAACACTGAAGCTTTCTTT.